This TCR beta chain stems from a study of cytomegalovirus exposure and HLA in healthy donors (dated by TCRdb to 2016 to 2017). Regarding the complete study: An earlier analysis of some 550 of the donors reported about 250 Gb of sequence data and 100 million to 130 million unique TCR beta sequences from 190 million or so T cells. The later analysis used no new phenotypic data to find candidate immune exposures, relying instead on TCR beta sequences and their occurrence across donors. Using immunosequencing, the study profiled T cell repertoires from 640 or so subjects and related those repertoires to cytomegalovirus serostatus. Donor age, sex, ethnicity and CMV serostatus were compiled together with the repertoire data. The study aimed to test whether signatures of past pathogen exposure could be identified by cataloging public T cell receptors. Among 350 to 400 genotyped donors of the cohort, an average of roughly 240,000 unique TCR beta nucleotide sequences were sequenced per donor, around a sixth of them non-productive. Roughly 5 DR-DQ haplotypes were handled as single units for association and clustering because linkage in the cohort was strong. A later analysis re-analyzed previously published TCR beta repertoires from 500 to 700 donors and added high-resolution HLA genotyping to study TCR occurrence patterns. The genetic ancestry cluster associated with self-reported Caucasian donors included about four fifths of the roughly 400 genotyped donors. Class I and class II HLA loci were covered by the typing at four-digit resolution. Approximately 310 gigabases of sequencing data and approximately 85 million unique TCR sequences were included in an early release covering roughly 700 HLA-typed donors. A later genetic analysis took genome-wide SNP genotypes for 398 of the 666 donors and used that subset as a discovery cohort. To predict cytomegalovirus infection status, the study brought together high-throughput TCR immunosequencing, statistical association of individual TCRs with disease status, and machine learning. An earlier analysis of about 600 of the donors used high-throughput TCR beta sequencing to judge whether each TCR beta V gene segment behaved as functional or pseudogenic. In addition to the first cohort of approximately 650 subjects, a separate validation cohort of under 150 different subjects was used. Every repertoire in the discovery cohort had been generated on one and the same sequencing platform. Typing coverage varied by locus: roughly 629-630 donors for A, B, C, DRB1 and DQB1; roughly 520 for DQA1; 600 to 610 for DPA1; approximately 450 for DPB1. What the research found in general, with its limitations: In this cohort, only TCR beta chains were sequenced, and detectable features were limited by the absence of alpha or paired-chain data. A later genetic analysis reported fewer N-insertions in productive TCRs among donors in an Asian-associated ancestry cluster than the roughly 700-donor mean. A further reported finding was that TCR beta sequences accurately predicted the HLA-A and HLA-B alleles for most subjects in the first cohort. Because some donors lacked HLA typing at each locus, the association tests relied only on the typed subset. According to a later analysis, most CMV-associated TCR beta chains appeared to be HLA-restricted, and the HLA associations seemed to be driven largely by CMV exposure. In the study, roughly 160 TCR beta chains were listed as associated with cytomegalovirus. In a later analysis, several top co-occurrence clusters were reported to appear linked to parvovirus B19, influenza, CMV and Epstein-Barr virus. When HLA alleles, especially DR and DQ, strongly co-occurred, TCR associations were difficult to assign to individual alleles. Across donors, most TCR sequences were observed very rarely, whereas some public TCRs were present in many individuals. Compared with equally common non-associated chains, HLA-associated TCR beta chains in a later analysis were more clonally expanded and had lower generation probabilities. In both the original and validation cohorts, the classifier was reported to diagnose cytomegalovirus status with high specificity and sensitivity. Immune exposure information for the cohort was limited to CMV serostatus. In vitro tests confirmed that three of the cytomegalovirus-associated TCR beta chains recognize cytomegalovirus antigens. In an earlier analysis of about 550 of the donors, most TCR beta V segments were observed in productive rearrangements about 87% or about 30% of the time, broadly matching IMGT annotations. In a later analysis, 16,951 TCR beta sequences were associated with specific HLA alleles at a false discovery rate of 0.05. Because counts were too low, 15 to 20 rarely observed V segments, including chromosome 9 orphons, were excluded from the earlier analysis of some 590 of the donors. According to a later analysis, TCR association rates differed among HLA loci, with DRB1 alleles showing the most associated TCRs and HLA-C alleles showing the fewest. Linkage disequilibrium might explain the correlated functional status among segregating V segments, but an unknown experimental factor could not be excluded. Presence/absence analyses assumed roughly uniform sequencing depth across donors, an assumption that may not hold. The authors suggested that the approach could potentially be extended to other disease states and immunological phenotypes. In a later genetic analysis, a missense DCLRE1C variant was associated with V-gene and J-gene trimming of TCR beta chains, and the association was replicated in an independent cohort. A cluster of highly shared sequence variants was judged likely to represent a technical artifact of the sequencing pipeline.

Notes on this clone: What this receptor recognizes is not known. Qualities for individual bases were not recorded, and no much larger clone is one base off.

Library method: the immunoSEQ multiplex PCR assay. For the multiplex PCR, a mixture combining 60 forward primers for TCR Vbeta segments and 13 reverse primers for TCR Jbeta segments was used. A multiplex PCR assay on genomic DNA amplified the CDR3 region of rearranged TCR beta genes. The Illumina HiSeq System was used to sequence the amplified TCR beta libraries as 87-base-pair reads. The authors processed their data as follows. In a later analysis, roughly 80 million unique TCR beta chains were counted across the approximately 620 repertoires, and roughly 9.9 million of these chains were shared by at least two donors. Raw reads were error-corrected and collapsed into unique sequences with a nearest-neighbor algorithm that merged closely related sequences to remove PCR and sequencing errors. CDR3 sequences were aligned to IMGT reference sequences to assign V, D and J gene segments. For a sequence to be retained, at least a six-nucleotide match to both a V gene segment and a J gene segment was required. Rearrangements were classified as productive when the CDR3 lacked stop codons and remained in frame with V and J, and all other rearrangements were classified as non-productive. Following IMGT convention, CDR3 was defined as the stretch from the second conserved V-encoded cysteine to the conserved J-encoded phenylalanine. Sequences without an unambiguous match to a single V gene segment were excluded from the earlier analysis of 450 to 650 of the donors. In an earlier analysis of 587 of the donors, V segments were called functional above 56.7% productive rearrangements and were called segregating when the between-donor standard deviation exceeded 5%. A statistical classification framework was built to diagnose cytomegalovirus status from the catalog of TCR beta chain sequences. In a later analysis, V and J genes were assigned by comparing TCR nucleotide sequences against IMGT/GENE-DB human TR gene sequences. The TCRdist pipeline was used in a later analysis to assign CDR3 sequences and most-parsimonious VDJ recombination scenarios. A later analysis defined each TCR beta chain by its CDR3 amino acid sequence plus V-gene family, and excluded reads lacking a unique V-gene family. A later analysis removed 550 to 700 highly shared, low-generation-probability nucleotide sequences to deal with suspected cross-contamination and a sequencing artifact. For each public chain, a later analysis derived a clonal expansion index from normalized ranks of inferred template counts within each repertoire. Generation probabilities in a later analysis came from a VDJ recombination model fitted to out-of-frame rearrangements, and those results were checked against IGoR. In a later analysis, hypergeometric tests were used to score TCR-TCR, TCR-HLA and TCR-CMV co-occurrence, with a repertoire-size bias correction applied to TCR pairs. To estimate false discovery rates, a later analysis permuted the HLA or CMV assignments 20 times. In a later analysis, co-occurring TCRs were grouped with DBSCAN, and TCRdist sequence similarity was added when clustering was performed within HLA-allele-positive subsets. Co-occurrence clustering excluded repertoires with fewer than 30,000 or more than 120,000 public chains, plus five with anomalous nucleotide sharing. TCRdb took over this immuneACCESS table, retaining in-frame rearrangements with V and J assigned. Such tables are incomplete; in checked studies, under half of the missing clones stem from an unresolved V gene, and the remainder is unexplained. That table supplies the V and J calls and clone size; D and trimming were determined from the DNA. This sample is represented by 95,000 to 150,000 clones; around 79% of them were singletons. The ten largest clones capture 3% to 4% of the sample.

In total, roughly 670 healthy bone marrow donors made up the cohort. All cohort members were sampled while nominally healthy, although unrecorded immune exposures were likely present. The donor was CMV seropositive and was included in the group of 270 or so seropositive cohort members. Every donor gave a peripheral blood sample, and the peripheral blood mononuclear cells from that sample were used for TCR beta sequencing. Genomic DNA was extracted from the blood cell samples with the Qiagen DNeasy Blood Extraction Kit. Input material: PBMCs. The clonotype was recovered from a woman aged 25-40 years in good health and CMV-seropositive.

The CDR3 region: CASSQDRELSQYF. Here is the DNA: TGCGCCAGCAGCCAAGATCGGGAGCTATCCCAGTACTTC. The V gene is TRBV4-3 and the J gene is TRBJ2-5; TRBD2 is a weak D gene call, 6 bases matching. The germline ends are 11 bases apart after V is trimmed by 0 bases and J by 9 bases. Based on the germline V gene, the CDR1 and CDR2 sequences are LGHNA and YSLEER. The cysteine opens and the phenylalanine closes a CDR3 of 13 amino acids. The CDR3 DNA has 39 bases and is translated from base 1.